The present TCR beta chain was sequenced within a study of cytomegalovirus exposure and HLA in healthy donors. The PCR had 60 Vbeta and 13 Jbeta primers. Sequencing used immunoSEQ multiplex PCR; TCRdb keeps in-frame clones, though not all of them. In the table there are around 200,000 clones, about 86% of which are singletons. For this clone: No antigen is known for it.

The study, taken as a whole, reports: A cluster of highly shared sequence variants was likely a sequencing artifact.

The germline gives CDR1 SGHDN, CDR2 FVKESK. The CDR3 contains 15 residues. V lost 4 bases and J 4 bases, leaving 13 bases between the germline ends. The sample comprised PBMCs. The clonotype originates from a woman in her twenties or thirties in good health and CMV-seronegative. The chain uses TRBV14 and TRBJ2-2; possibly TRBD1 for D (6 bases). The CDR3 DNA reads as TGTGCCAGCAGCCTCCTGACAGGCCGCACCGGGGAGCTGTTTTTT. Its translation is CASSLLTGRTGELFF.